Below, 11 T cell receptor beta chains from the same sample are listed, as sequenced in a study of T cell repertoires in cytomegalovirus infection. MiXCR, applied by TCRdb to the reads, yields one record per CDR3 protein. The sample has about 330,000 distinct CDR3 sequences; around 9.5% are singletons. The sequenced material came from PBMCs. These receptors all come from a human donor in good health (CMV status not recorded). Some clones in this sample may be carry-over from other donors' samples.

This clonotype was seen at least ten times. The CDR3 reads CASSRTGTNQPQHF. CDR3 coding DNA: TGTGCCAGTAGTAGAACAGGGACTAATCAGCCCCAGCATTTT. This chain links TRBV19 with TRBJ1-5; a possible D gene is TRBD1 (6 bases). CDR1 and CDR2 from the germline V gene are LNHDA and SQIVND (reference sequence). The length of the CDR3 is 14 residues. The germline V and J ends were trimmed by 4 bases and 4 bases, with 11 bases remaining between them.

This clonotype was seen repeatedly, ten times or more. V gene TRBV12-3 or TRBV12-4 combines with J gene TRBJ2-6; D gene unclear. This CDR3 has 15 amino acids. Trimming removed 3 bases at V and 2 bases at J, with 8 bases between. CDR3 bases: TGTGCCAGCAGTTTCGCGCAGGCTGGGGCCAACGTCCTGACTTTC. Translating it yields CASSFAQAGANVLTF.

This chain connects TRBV7-9 to TRBJ1-4; the D is unclear. The CDR3 length is 12 residues. Germline V CDR1 and CDR2: SEHNR, FQNEAQ (reference sequence). The V end was cut by 5 bases, the J end by 6 bases, with 7 bases between. CDR3 residues: CASSLNYEKLFF. CDR3 nucleotide sequence: TGTGCCAGCAGCCTGAACTATGAAAAACTGTTTTTT.

This clonotype has ten or more counts. V is TRBV7-2 and J is TRBJ2-1, with 9 bases identical to TRBD2. CDR1 and CDR2 from the germline V gene are SGHTA and FQGNSA. V shed 1 base, J shed 2 bases, and the junction held 9 bases outside the gene matches. The CDR3 is 18 amino acids. CDR3 sequence (DNA): TGTGCCAGCAGCTTAGGCACCTCACTAGCGGGTACCTACAATGAGCAGTTCTTC. It encodes CASSLGTSLAGTYNEQFF. The full variable domain, completed using reference TRBV7-2 and TRBJ2-1, is GAGVSQSPSNKVTEKGKDVELRCDPISGHTALYWYRQSLGQGLEFLIYFQGNSAPDKSGLPSDRFSAERTGGSVSTLTIQRTQQEDSAVYLCASSLGTSLAGTYNEQFFGPGTRLTVL.

J is TRBJ2-5 and V is TRBV15; 11 positions agree with TRBD2. V dropped 0 bases and J dropped 1; count of bases not matched to a gene: 10. The germline gives CDR1 LNHNV, CDR2 YYDKDF (reference sequence). CDR3 length: 19 amino acids. The CDR3 reads CATSRDGGSGRAFQETQYF. The DNA for the CDR3 is TGTGCCACCAGCAGAGATGGGGGTAGCGGGAGGGCCTTCCAAGAGACCCAGTACTTC.

This clonotype was observed at least ten times. This chain connects TRBV7-2 to TRBJ2-5; no clear D gene. Between the trimmed V and J ends, which lost 2 bases and 2 bases, there was a span of 6 bases. CDR1 SGHTA and CDR2 FQGNSA come from the germline V gene. CDR3 length equals 13 residues. DNA for the CDR3: TGTGCCAGCAGCTTATTGGGTCAAGAGACCCAGTACTTC. It codes for CASSLLGQETQYF.

The CDR3 DNA reads as TGCGCCAGCAGCCCTGGTGGGGGTAGGACAGATACGCAGTATTTT. Residues: CASSPGGGRTDTQYF. The V call is TRBV4-3, the J call TRBJ2-3; tentatively, D is TRBD1 or TRBD2 (5 bases each). V lost 4 bases, J lost 3 bases, and 14 bases lay in between. This CDR3 region has 15 residues. The germline V gene encodes CDR1 LGHNA and CDR2 YSLEER.

This clonotype has a count of ten or more. The CDR3 here is CSARVGATNTGELFF. In DNA, the CDR3 is TGCAGTGCTAGAGTAGGAGCGACGAACACCGGGGAGCTGTTTTTT. The chain links TRBV20-1 to TRBJ2-2; no firm D call. CDR1 DFQATT and CDR2 SNEGSKA come from the germline V gene (reference sequence). V lost 1 base and J lost 0, with 9 bases in between. This CDR3 region has 15 residues.

V usage is TRBV12-3 or TRBV12-4 and J usage is TRBJ1-2, with TRBD1 identical over 8 bases. The junction had 2 bases not matched to a gene; V was cut back by 4 bases and J by 4 bases. The CDR3 sequence is 13 residues long. The CDR3 is CASSWTGSYGYTF. The CDR3 DNA sequence: TGTGCCAGCAGTTGGACAGGGTCCTATGGCTACACCTTC.

The V call is TRBV6-2 or TRBV6-3, the J call TRBJ2-2, with D possibly TRBD1 on 5 matching bases. Trimming removed 2 bases from V and 6 bases from J, with 13 bases in between. The CDR3 covers 15 residues. Germline-derived CDR1 and CDR2 are MNHEY and SVGEGT. This CDR3 is CASSYGQGWAGELFF. The CDR3 nucleotides are TGTGCCAGCAGTTACGGGCAGGGCTGGGCCGGGGAGCTGTTTTTT.

This chain joins TRBV25-1 and TRBJ2-5, with 8 nucleotides matching TRBD1. J gave up 5 bases and V 2 bases, and 10 bases lay outside the gene matches. Germline-derived CDR1 and CDR2 are MGHDK and SYGVNS. The CDR3 has 16 amino acids. The DNA of the CDR3 is TGTGCCAGCAGTGAAAGGGTCGGGACAGGCGGCGAGACCCAGTACTTC. It is translated as CASSERVGTGGETQYF. Full variable domain (rest looked up from reference TRBV25-1 and TRBJ2-5): EADIYQTPRYLVIGTGKKITLECSQTMGHDKMYWYQQDPGMELHLIHYSYGVNSTEKGDLSSESTVSRIRTEHFPLTLESARPSHTSQYLCASSERVGTGGETQYFGPGTRLLVL.